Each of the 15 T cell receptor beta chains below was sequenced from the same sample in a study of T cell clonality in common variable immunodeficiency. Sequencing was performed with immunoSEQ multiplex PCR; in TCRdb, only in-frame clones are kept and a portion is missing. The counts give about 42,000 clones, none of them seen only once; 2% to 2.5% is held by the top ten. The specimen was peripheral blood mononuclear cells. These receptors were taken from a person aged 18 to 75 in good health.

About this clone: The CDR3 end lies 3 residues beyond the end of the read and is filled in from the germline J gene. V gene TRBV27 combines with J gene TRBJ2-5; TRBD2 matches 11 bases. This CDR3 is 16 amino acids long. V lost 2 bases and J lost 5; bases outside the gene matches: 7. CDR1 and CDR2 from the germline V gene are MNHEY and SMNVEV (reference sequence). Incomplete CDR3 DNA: TGTGCCAGCAGTTTACTGGCTAGCGGGGGGATGGAGACC. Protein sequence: CASSLLASGGMET. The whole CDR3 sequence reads CASSLLASGGMETQYF.

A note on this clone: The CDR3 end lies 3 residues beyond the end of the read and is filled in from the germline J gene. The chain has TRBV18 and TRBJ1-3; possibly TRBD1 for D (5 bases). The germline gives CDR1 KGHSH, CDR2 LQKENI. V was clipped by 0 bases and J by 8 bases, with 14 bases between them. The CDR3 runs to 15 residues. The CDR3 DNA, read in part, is TGTGCCAGCTCACCACCGGACAATAGAGGTGACACC. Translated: CASSPPDNRGDT. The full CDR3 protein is CASSPPDNRGDTIYF. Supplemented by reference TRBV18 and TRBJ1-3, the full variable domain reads NAGVMQNPRHLVRRRGQEARLRCSPMKGHSHVYWYRQLPEEGLKFMVYLQKENIIDESGMPKERFSAEFPKEGPSILRIQQVVRGDSAAYFCASSPPDNRGDTIYFGEGSWLTVV.

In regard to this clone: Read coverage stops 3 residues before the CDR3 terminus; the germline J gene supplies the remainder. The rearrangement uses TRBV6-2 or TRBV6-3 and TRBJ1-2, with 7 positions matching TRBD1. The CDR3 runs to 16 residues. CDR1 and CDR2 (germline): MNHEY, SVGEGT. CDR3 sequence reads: CASRLFDWDSRYDYTF. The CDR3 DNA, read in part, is TGTGCCAGCAGACTATTCGATTGGGACAGCCGCTACGAC.

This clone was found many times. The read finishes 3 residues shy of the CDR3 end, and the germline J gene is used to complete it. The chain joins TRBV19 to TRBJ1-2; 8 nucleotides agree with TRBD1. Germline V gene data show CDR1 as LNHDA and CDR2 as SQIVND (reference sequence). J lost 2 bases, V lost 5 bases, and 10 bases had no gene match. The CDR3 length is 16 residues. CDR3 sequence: CASSQSPSGGNYGYTF. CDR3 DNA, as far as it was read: TGTGCCAGTAGTCAGAGCCCTTCAGGGGGCAACTATGGC.

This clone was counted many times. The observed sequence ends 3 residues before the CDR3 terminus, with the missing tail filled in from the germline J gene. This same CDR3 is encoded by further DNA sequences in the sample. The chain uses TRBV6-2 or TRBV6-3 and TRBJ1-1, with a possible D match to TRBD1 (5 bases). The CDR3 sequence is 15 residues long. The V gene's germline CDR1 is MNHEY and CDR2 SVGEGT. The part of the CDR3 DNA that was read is TGTGCCAGCAGTTACTCGACTAGCGGGGGTTACGAG. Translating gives CASSYSTSGGYE. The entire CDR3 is CASSYSTSGGYEAFF.

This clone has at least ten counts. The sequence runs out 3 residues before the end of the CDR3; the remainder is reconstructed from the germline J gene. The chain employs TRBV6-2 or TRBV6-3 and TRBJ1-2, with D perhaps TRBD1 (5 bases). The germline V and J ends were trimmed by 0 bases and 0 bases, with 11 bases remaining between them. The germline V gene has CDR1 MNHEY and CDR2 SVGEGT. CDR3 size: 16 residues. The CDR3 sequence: CASSYSTRATNYGYTF. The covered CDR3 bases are TGTGCCAGCAGTTACTCTACCAGGGCTACTAACTATGGC.

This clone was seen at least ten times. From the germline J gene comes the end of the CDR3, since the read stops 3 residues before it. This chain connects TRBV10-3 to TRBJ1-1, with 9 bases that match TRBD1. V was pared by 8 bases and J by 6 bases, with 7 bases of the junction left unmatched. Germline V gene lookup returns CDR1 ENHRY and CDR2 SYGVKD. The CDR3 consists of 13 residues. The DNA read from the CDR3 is TGTGCCATCGGGACAGGGATCGCATCTGAA. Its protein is CAIGTGIASE. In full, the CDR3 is CAIGTGIASEAFF.

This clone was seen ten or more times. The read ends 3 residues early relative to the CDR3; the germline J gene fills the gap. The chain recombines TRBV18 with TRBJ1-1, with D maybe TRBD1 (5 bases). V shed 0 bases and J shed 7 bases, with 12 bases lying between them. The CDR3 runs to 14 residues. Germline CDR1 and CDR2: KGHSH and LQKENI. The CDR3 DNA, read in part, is TGTGCCAGCTCACCACCCCCGGGAGGGGTTGAA. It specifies CASSPPPGGVE. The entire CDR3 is CASSPPPGGVEAFF.

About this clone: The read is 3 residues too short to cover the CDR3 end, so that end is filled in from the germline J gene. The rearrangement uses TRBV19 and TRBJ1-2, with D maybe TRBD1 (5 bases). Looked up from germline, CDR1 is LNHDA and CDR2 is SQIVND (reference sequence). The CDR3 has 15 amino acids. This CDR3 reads CASSITRAMTNDYTF. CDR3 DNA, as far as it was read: TGTGCCAGTAGTATTACCAGGGCTATGACCAATGAC.

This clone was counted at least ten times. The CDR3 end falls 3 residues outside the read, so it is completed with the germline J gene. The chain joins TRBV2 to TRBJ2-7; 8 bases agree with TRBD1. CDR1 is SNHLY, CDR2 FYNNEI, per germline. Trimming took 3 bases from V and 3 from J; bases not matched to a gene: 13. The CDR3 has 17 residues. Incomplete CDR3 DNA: TGTGCCAGCAGTGAGCGGACAGGGCCGGGAATAGTCTACGAG. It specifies CASSERTGPGIVYE. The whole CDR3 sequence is CASSERTGPGIVYEQYF.

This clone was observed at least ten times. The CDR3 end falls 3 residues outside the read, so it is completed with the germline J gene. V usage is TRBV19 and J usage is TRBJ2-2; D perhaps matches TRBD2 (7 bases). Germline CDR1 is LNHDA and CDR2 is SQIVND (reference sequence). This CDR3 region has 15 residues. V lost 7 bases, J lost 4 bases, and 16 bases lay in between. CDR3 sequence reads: CASKIGGPITGELFF. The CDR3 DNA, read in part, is TGTGCCAGTAAAATCGGGGGGCCGATCACCGGGGAG.

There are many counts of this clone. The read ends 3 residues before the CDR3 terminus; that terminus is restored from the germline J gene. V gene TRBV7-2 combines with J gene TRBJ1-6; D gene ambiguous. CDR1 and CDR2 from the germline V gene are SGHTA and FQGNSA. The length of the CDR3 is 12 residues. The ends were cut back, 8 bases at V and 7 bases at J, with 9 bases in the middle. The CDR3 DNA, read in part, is TGTGCCAGCGCCCTACTGAATTCACCC. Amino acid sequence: CASALLNSP. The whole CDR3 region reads CASALLNSPLHF.

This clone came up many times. The covered CDR3 bases are TGTGCCAGCAGTGAAGGGGCTGCAACTTACGAG. This codes for CASSEGAATYE. The entire CDR3 sequence reads CASSEGAATYEQYF. V usage is TRBV6-1 and J usage is TRBJ2-7; D remains unclear. The CDR3 end lies 3 residues beyond the end of the read and is filled in from the germline J gene. V dropped 1 base and J dropped 4 bases, with 11 bases sitting between them. The CDR3 is made up of 14 amino acids. Germline CDR1 reads MNHNS; CDR2 reads SASEGT.

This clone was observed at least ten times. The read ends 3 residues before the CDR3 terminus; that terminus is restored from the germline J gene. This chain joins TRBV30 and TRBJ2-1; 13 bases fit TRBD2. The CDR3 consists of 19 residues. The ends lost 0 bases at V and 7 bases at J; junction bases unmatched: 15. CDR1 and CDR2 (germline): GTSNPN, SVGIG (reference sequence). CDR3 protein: CAWSVLSLAGGPKDNEQFF. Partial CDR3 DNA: TGTGCCTGGAGTGTATTGTCACTAGCGGGAGGGCCAAAAGATAATGAG.

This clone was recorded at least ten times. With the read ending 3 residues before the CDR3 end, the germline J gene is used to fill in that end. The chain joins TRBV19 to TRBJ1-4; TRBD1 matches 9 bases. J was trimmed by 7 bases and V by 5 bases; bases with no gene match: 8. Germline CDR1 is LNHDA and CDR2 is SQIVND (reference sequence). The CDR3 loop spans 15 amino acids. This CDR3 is CASSGQGTPFEKLFF. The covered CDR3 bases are TGTGCCAGTAGTGGACAGGGGACCCCATTTGAAAAA.